Below, 24 T cell receptor beta chains from the same sample are listed, as sequenced in a study of CD8+CD57+ T cells in acquired aplastic anemia. Profiles of TCR beta VDJ and CDR3 were generated from a genomic DNA template. One entry per CDR3 protein results from TCRdb running MiXCR on the reads. The profile shows about 170,000 distinct CDR3 sequences, 45% to 55% of them singletons. CD8+CD57+ cell expansion, shown by flow cytometry, had occurred in the patients selected for sequencing. The sequencing sample was made of sorted CD4+, CD8+, or CD8+CD57+ T cells (not recorded which) from PBMCs. The receptors were gathered from a human donor with aplastic anemia.

This clonotype has a count of ten or more. This chain connects TRBV5-4 to TRBJ1-4; tentatively, D is TRBD1 (5 bases). CDR3 length: 13 amino acids. Germline V gene data show CDR1 as SGHNT and CDR2 as YYREEE (reference sequence). V was pared by 4 bases and J by 3 bases, with 7 bases between. The CDR3 sequence is CASSPGANEKLFF. CDR3 nucleotide sequence: TGTGCCAGCAGCCCGGGGGCTAATGAAAAACTGTTTTTT.

This clonotype was picked up many times. CDR3 sequence: CATIRKLQPDRSEQYF. In nucleotides, the CDR3 is TGTGCCACCATTAGGAAGTTGCAACCCGATCGGTCCGAGCAGTACTTC. This chain connects TRBV15 to TRBJ2-7; D is unclear. The CDR3 runs 16 residues. In germline, CDR1 is LNHNV, CDR2 YYDKDF (reference sequence). With 7 bases removed from V and 6 bases from J, the gap between germline ends came to 25 bases.

The rearrangement uses TRBV12-3 or TRBV12-4 and TRBJ2-3, with TRBD1 matching 10 bases. With 6 bases clipped from V and 5 bases from J, the junction kept 2 bases outside the gene matches. The CDR3 sequence is 13 residues long. The CDR3 sequence: CASSRDRGDTQYF. In DNA, the CDR3 is TGTGCCAGCAGCCGGGACAGGGGAGATACGCAGTATTTT.

The chain combines TRBV4-2 with TRBJ2-7; 8 bases agree with TRBD1. V shed 5 bases and J 0 bases; nucleotides not matched to a gene: 6. This CDR3 has 15 residues. Germline lookup yields CDR1 LGHNA and CDR2 YNFKEQ. This chain's CDR3 is CASSKGQGDSYEQYF. The CDR3 DNA reads TGTGCCAGCAGCAAAGGACAGGGAGACTCCTACGAGCAGTACTTC.

A few counts support this clonotype. The rearrangement uses TRBV5-6 and TRBJ1-4, with D unclear. The V end was cut by 0 bases, the J end by 2 bases, with 14 bases between. In germline, CDR1 is SGHDT, CDR2 YYEEEE. The CDR3 consists of 17 residues. CDR3 loop: CASSLGETRRTNEKLFF. For the CDR3, the DNA is TGTGCCAGCAGCTTGGGGGAAACCAGGAGGACTAATGAAAAACTGTTTTTT.

V is TRBV6-2 or TRBV6-3 and J is TRBJ1-1; no clear D. The V end was cut by 8 bases, the J end by 3 bases, with 13 bases between. This CDR3 has 13 amino acids. Germline V gene data show CDR1 as MNHEY and CDR2 as SVGEGT. DNA for the CDR3: TGTGCCAGCCTAGACCCGTGGGACACTGAAGCTTTCTTT. Encoded protein: CASLDPWDTEAFF.

This clonotype came up a few times. The J gene is TRBJ2-5, the V gene TRBV5-1; D is uncertain. Germline assignment: CDR1 SGHRS and CDR2 YFSETQ. This CDR3 has 15 residues. V was trimmed by 4 bases and J by 0 bases, leaving 13 bases between them. The CDR3 here is CASSRNPRDQETQYF. The CDR3 bases are TGCGCCAGCAGCCGAAACCCTCGGGACCAAGAGACCCAGTACTTC. Looking up the rest from reference TRBV5-1 and TRBJ2-5 gives the full variable domain: KAGVTQTPRYLIKTRGQQVTLSCSPISGHRSVSWYQQTPGQGLQFLFEYFSETQRNKGNFPGRFSGRQFSNSRSEMNVSTLELGDSALYLCASSRNPRDQETQYFGPGTRLLVL.

The chain has TRBV5-1 and TRBJ1-3; D gene unclear. This CDR3 is 15 amino acids long. Looked up from germline, CDR1 is SGHRS and CDR2 is YFSETQ. V was shortened by 5 bases and J by 0 bases, with 12 bases between the two germline ends. The CDR3 DNA reads as TGCGCCAGCAGGAGGTCCACAGACTCTGGAAACACCATATATTTT. Translation: CASRRSTDSGNTIYF.

There are many counts of this clonotype. The rearrangement links TRBV7-8 to TRBJ1-5; weak D call: TRBD1 (6 bases). V was cut by 1 base and J by 6 bases, with 13 bases left in between. The CDR3 runs 15 residues. From germline, CDR1 is SGHVS and CDR2 FQNEAQ. CDR3 loop: CASSLDRALLQPQHF. CDR3 in DNA: TGTGCCAGCAGCTTAGACAGGGCCCTTCTTCAGCCCCAGCATTTT.

This clonotype was observed many times. This sequence joins TRBV5-6 and TRBJ1-6, with D possibly being TRBD1 (6 bases). The CDR3 spans 15 residues. In germline, CDR1 is SGHDT, CDR2 YYEEEE. Trimming took off 2 bases at V and 8 bases at J, with 14 bases between the two ends. The CDR3 loop is CASSLSSGVDSPLHF. The CDR3 region has the DNA TGTGCCAGCAGCTTATCGTCAGGGGTAGATTCACCCCTCCACTTT.

This clonotype was seen a few times. This chain joins TRBV15 and TRBJ1-1; D remains unclear. The germline V gene encodes CDR1 LNHNV and CDR2 YYDKDF (reference sequence). Trimming took 5 bases from V and 3 from J, leaving 10 bases between them. The CDR3 runs to 13 residues. The CDR3 coding sequence is TGTGCCACCAGCTTTACGGTAGACACTGAAGCTTTCTTT. The encoded protein is CATSFTVDTEAFF.

The J gene is TRBJ2-7, the V gene TRBV20-1; 9 positions match TRBD2. CDR1 is DFQATT and CDR2 is SNEGSKA in the germline V gene (reference sequence). V lost 1 base, J lost 6 bases, and 4 bases stayed unmatched. CDR3 size: 13 residues. The CDR3 region has the DNA TGCAGTGCTAGAGTGCGTAGCGGGAGCGAGCAGTACTTC. Protein sequence: CSARVRSGSEQYF.

V usage is TRBV19 and J usage is TRBJ1-5; D is unclear. The germline V and J ends were trimmed by 4 bases and 9 bases, with 10 bases remaining between them. This CDR3 has 12 amino acids. Germline-derived CDR1 and CDR2 are LNHDA and SQIVND (reference sequence). CDR3: CASSKSLPPQHF. DNA for the CDR3: TGTGCCAGTAGTAAGTCCCTACCGCCCCAGCATTTT.

This clonotype was counted a few times. The chain couples TRBV6-1 to TRBJ1-4; no reliable D call. From germline, CDR1 is MNHNS and CDR2 SASEGT. CDR3 length: 13 residues. The germline V and J ends were trimmed by 11 bases and 3 bases, with 13 bases remaining between them. The CDR3 region has the DNA TGTGCCGCTAGCGTAGGCCCTAATGAAAAACTGTTTTTT. It translates to CAASVGPNEKLFF.

In this sample, this clonotype turned up many times. DNA of the CDR3: TGTGCCAGTAGTGAAACAGGGGTAGGCTACACCTTC. It codes for CASSETGVGYTF. The chain is built from TRBV19 and TRBJ1-2, with 7 bases aligning to TRBD1. Trimming removed 5 bases from V and 8 bases from J; junction bases left unmatched: 5. Germline V gene lookup returns CDR1 LNHDA and CDR2 SQIVND (reference sequence). The CDR3 consists of 12 residues.

The chain links TRBV24-1 to TRBJ2-2, with 9 nucleotides matching TRBD2. This CDR3 has 16 residues. V gave up 2 bases and J gave up 3 bases; unmatched junction bases: 3. Germline V gene lookup returns CDR1 KGHDR and CDR2 SFDVKD. The CDR3 protein is CATSDSAGGDTGELFF. CDR3 DNA: TGTGCCACCAGTGATTCGGCGGGAGGGGACACCGGGGAGCTGTTTTTT.

This clonotype was seen more than once but under ten times. Being one base from a much bigger clone, this may be a read error. This chain connects TRBV11-2 to TRBJ2-3; D is undetermined. The CDR3 spans 15 residues. V gave up 6 bases and J gave up 0 bases, with 13 bases separating them. Germline V gene sequence: CDR1 SGHAT, CDR2 FQNNGV. The CDR3 spells CASRLGPTSTDTQYF. The CDR3 nucleotides are TGTGCCAGCAGGCTGGGTCCTACTAGCACAGATACGCAGTATTTT. The whole variable domain, remainder taken from reference TRBV11-2 and TRBJ2-3, is EAGVAQSPRYKIIEKRQSVAFWCNPISGHATLYWYQQILGQGPKLLIQFQNNGVVDDSQLPKDRFSAERLKGVDSTLKIQPAKLEDSAVYLCASRLGPTSTDTQYFGPGTRLTVL.

The V gene is TRBV12-3 or TRBV12-4, the J gene TRBJ2-6; D unresolved. V lost 5 bases, J lost 4 bases, and 9 bases lay in between. There are 14 residues in the CDR3. CDR3 DNA sequence: TGTGCCAGCAGTCCAGGTCGCGGGGCCAACGTCCTGACTTTC. Its translation is CASSPGRGANVLTF.

This chain connects TRBV19 to TRBJ1-4; 7 nucleotides match TRBD1. This CDR3 comprises 16 residues. The germline V gene has CDR1 LNHDA and CDR2 SQIVND (reference sequence). With 0 bases clipped from V and 8 bases from J, the junction kept 9 bases outside the gene matches. Written as DNA, the CDR3 is TGTGCCAGTAGTATAGATCCGGGACAGATGTGGGAAAAACTGTTTTTT. This translates into CASSIDPGQMWEKLFF.

The chain employs TRBV12-3 or TRBV12-4 and TRBJ1-2; D may be TRBD1 (5 bases). V shed 7 bases and J shed 3 bases, with 12 bases lying between them. This CDR3 is 13 amino acids long. In DNA, the CDR3 is TGTGCCAGCAAGATCCCGGGGGACTATGGCTACACCTTC. Encoded protein: CASKIPGDYGYTF.

This sequence joins TRBV7-9 and TRBJ2-7; TRBD1 aligns across 8 bases. Germline V CDR1 and CDR2: SEHNR, FQNEAQ (reference sequence). The CDR3 is 14 amino acids. Losses at the gene ends were 5 bases for V and 6 bases for J; bases not matched to a gene: 9. CDR3 sequence: CASSDRDRGREQYF. The CDR3 DNA sequence: TGTGCCAGCAGCGACCGAGACAGGGGACGCGAGCAGTACTTC.

In regard to this clonotype: A much larger clone differs by one base, so this may be a read error. The CDR3 ends on some other residue instead of the conserved phenylalanine or tryptophan, so this is likely a read error. CDR3 nucleotide sequence: TGCGCCAGCAGCCAAGACAGAGACACCGGGGAGCTGTTTTCT. The encoded protein is CASSQDRDTGELFS. The chain has TRBV4-3 and TRBJ2-2; D gene unclear. The CDR3 has 14 residues. Germline V CDR1 and CDR2: LGHNA, YSLEER. Trimming cost V 0 bases and J 3 bases, with 5 bases left between them.

The J gene is TRBJ1-2, the V gene TRBV4-1, with unresolved D. The CDR3 covers 14 residues. Between the trimmed V and J ends, which lost 0 bases and 8 bases, there was a span of 13 bases. The germline gives CDR1 MGHRA, CDR2 YSYEKL. The CDR3 protein is CASSQDWGGWGYTF. In nucleotides, the CDR3 is TGCGCCAGCAGCCAAGATTGGGGAGGGTGGGGCTACACCTTC.

J is TRBJ2-7 and V is TRBV15; weak D call: TRBD2 (5 bases). The CDR3 loop spans 15 amino acids. V was cut by 0 bases and J by 3 bases, with 12 bases left in between. Germline V gene lookup returns CDR1 LNHNV and CDR2 YYDKDF (reference sequence). CDR3 loop: CATSRDRRLSYEQYF. CDR3 sequence (DNA): TGTGCCACCAGCAGAGATAGGAGGCTAAGCTACGAGCAGTACTTC. Full variable domain (remainder filled in from reference TRBV15 and TRBJ2-7): DAMVIQNPRYQVTQFGKPVTLSCSQTLNHNVMYWYQQKSSQAPKLLFHYYDKDFNNEADTPDNFQSRRPNTSFCFLDIRSPGLGDTAMYLCATSRDRRLSYEQYFGPGTRLTVT.